This T cell receptor beta chain originates from a study of CD8 T cells in Susac syndrome. Reverse transcription of about 0.5 to 1 ug RNA used random hexamers. Amplification of TCR beta CDR3 across 54 Vbeta and 13 Jbeta was performed with immunoSEQ multiplex PCR. TCRdb reprocessed the immunoSEQ multiplex PCR reads with MiXCR, giving one entry per CDR3 protein. The sample has roughly 150,000 distinct CDR3 sequences; roughly 94% are singletons. Trimming pared 5 bases from V and 7 bases from J, leaving 9 bases between. Looked up from germline, CDR1 is SGHTA and CDR2 is FQGNSA. The CDR3 loop spans 12 amino acids. TCR beta was sequenced from blood CD8+ and CD4+ T cells. Negative isolation yielded the CD8+ and CD4+ T cells, while FACS enriched the TEMRA cells.

V gene TRBV7-2 combines with J gene TRBJ2-1; unclear D gene. Sample: CD4+ T cells from PBMCs. The source of this sequence is a human donor with multiple sclerosis. This CDR3 is CASSVPFNEQFF. The CDR3 bases are TGTGCCAGCAGCGTCCCCTTTAATGAGCAGTTCTTC.